The 17 T cell receptor beta chains presented below share a single source sample, sequenced in a study of early T cells in non-severe SARS-CoV-2 infection. MiXCR was run by TCRdb on the 5' RACE reads, yielding one entry per CDR3 protein. The sample holds tens of thousands of distinct CDR3 sequences, under 9.5% seen once. The sample comprised whole blood. All receptors derive from an adult who was a healthcare worker with PCR-confirmed SARS-CoV-2 infection or an uninfected control (not recorded which).

This clonotype was observed a few times. The genes are TRBV21-1 and TRBJ2-7; the table assigns TRBD2, which was not confirmed against the DNA. TRBV21-1 is flagged as a pseudogene. The CDR3 is 16 amino acids. The CDR3 spells CASSKFLSERGNEQYF. For the CDR3, the DNA is TGTGCCAGCAGCAAATTTTTATCGGAGCGGGGCAACGAGCAGTACTTC.

This clonotype appeared many times. V is TRBV20-1 and J is TRBJ1-4; 10 nucleotides match TRBD1. The CDR3 extends over 14 amino acids. Germline assignment: CDR1 DFQATT and CDR2 SNEGSKA (reference sequence). With 6 bases clipped from V and 7 bases from J, the junction kept 8 bases outside the gene matches. In nucleotides, the CDR3 is TGCAGTGCCCACCCGGGGACAGGGGTTGAAAAACTGTTTTTT. Residues: CSAHPGTGVEKLFF.

The sample holds many counts of this clonotype. The V call is TRBV6-2 or TRBV6-3, the J call TRBJ1-1, with 8 bases matching TRBD1. Germline V lookup: CDR1 MNHEY, CDR2 SVGEGT. The CDR3 spans 14 residues. After removal of 3 bases from V and 3 bases from J, the junction contained 3 bases not matched to a gene. This chain's CDR3 is CASSYSGGHTEAFF. The CDR3, as DNA: TGTGCCAGCAGTTATTCAGGGGGCCACACTGAAGCTTTCTTT.

This clonotype has a count of ten or more. J is TRBJ2-3 and V is TRBV30, with TRBD2 identical over 10 bases. There are 16 residues in the CDR3. The junction had 11 bases not matched to a gene; V was cut back by 4 bases and J by 4 bases. The V gene's germline CDR1 is GTSNPN and CDR2 SVGIG (reference sequence). CDR3 sequence reads: CAWKRPTSGPSDTQYF. Here the CDR3 DNA reads TGTGCCTGGAAGCGGCCGACTAGCGGGCCCTCAGATACGCAGTATTTT.

In its sample, this clonotype was seen a few times. V and J are TRBV2 and TRBJ2-3, with 7 bases aligning to TRBD1. The ends lost 6 bases at V and 6 bases at J; junction bases unmatched: 12. The CDR3 runs to 15 residues. The V gene's germline CDR1 is SNHLY and CDR2 FYNNEI. In nucleotides, the CDR3 is TGTGCCAGCAGGGACTTAGAGGGGGCGCATGATACGCAGTATTTT. It specifies CASRDLEGAHDTQYF.

This clonotype was recorded a few times. The chain joins TRBV19 to TRBJ2-5; 15 bases are a match to TRBD2. CDR3 size: 16 residues. CDR1 is LNHDA, CDR2 SQIVND, per germline (reference sequence). The J segment lost 0 bases and the V segment lost 6 bases, leaving 2 bases of the junction unmatched. The DNA of the CDR3 is TGTGCCAGTAGAGGACTAGCGGGGGGGAACCAAGAGACCCAGTACTTC. Translated, it gives CASRGLAGGNQETQYF.

Ten or more counts support this clonotype. The chain links TRBV19 to TRBJ2-1; D is possibly TRBD1 or TRBD2 (5 bases each). Germline loops: CDR1 LNHDA, CDR2 SQIVND (reference sequence). This CDR3 contains 13 residues. Trimming cost V 5 bases and J 12 bases, with 17 bases left between them. The CDR3 DNA sequence: TGTGCCAGTAGTCCATGGGACGGCGGCGGGCAGTTCTTC. It yields the protein CASSPWDGGGQFF. Combining the CDR3 with reference TRBV19 and TRBJ2-1 gives the whole variable domain DGGITQSPKYLFRKEGQNVTLSCEQNLNHDAMYWYRQDPGQGLRLIYYSQIVNDFQKGDIAEGYSVSREKKESFPLTVTSAQKNPTAFYLCASSPWDGGGQFFGPGTRLTVL.

Many counts were recorded for this clonotype. The V call is TRBV27, the J call TRBJ1-1, with D perhaps matching TRBD1 (6 bases). Trimming took 5 bases from V and 1 from J, leaving 11 bases between them. This CDR3 has 14 amino acids. Germline CDR1 reads MNHEY; CDR2 reads SMNVEV (reference sequence). CDR3 coding DNA: TGTGCCAGCAGTGGCCGGGACAAGAACACTGAAGCTTTCTTT. This encodes CASSGRDKNTEAFF.

This clonotype was seen only a few times. The V call is TRBV5-5, the J call TRBJ1-1; D possibly corresponds to TRBD1 (5 bases). The germline CDR1 and CDR2 sequences are SGHKS and YYEKEE (reference sequence). The CDR3 contains 13 residues. The germline V and J ends were trimmed by 4 bases and 2 bases, with 9 bases remaining between them. The CDR3, as DNA: TGTGCCAGCAGCCGTGACAGAAACACTGAAGCTTTCTTT. This translates into CASSRDRNTEAFF.

This clonotype was counted at least ten times. The J gene is TRBJ2-5, the V gene TRBV20-1; weak D call: TRBD2 (6 bases). The CDR3 runs to 13 residues. CDR1 is DFQATT, CDR2 SNEGSKA, per germline (reference sequence). V lost 2 bases and J lost 2, with 9 bases in between. The CDR3 sequence is CSARQEGQETQYF. Here the CDR3 DNA reads TGCAGTGCTAGACAGGAGGGACAAGAGACCCAGTACTTC.

Points on this clonotype: One end of the junction varies from germline; a read error may be responsible. The chain is built from TRBV19 and TRBJ2-3; D possibly matches TRBD1 or TRBD2 (6 bases each). The germline V gene encodes CDR1 LNHDA and CDR2 SQIVND (reference sequence). The CDR3 has 17 amino acids. CDR3 DNA sequence: TGTGCCACTAGTCTACTAGCCTGGGGGGCGGAGGCAGATACGCAGTATTTT. Encoded protein: CATSLLAWGAEADTQYF.

This clonotype was counted a few times. This chain uses TRBV7-8 with TRBJ1-5; D is perhaps TRBD1 (6 bases). Trimming took off 4 bases at V and 3 bases at J, with 13 bases between the two ends. The CDR3 extends over 15 amino acids. The germline V gene has CDR1 SGHVS and CDR2 FQNEAQ. CDR3 nucleotides: TGTGCCAGCAGCTCTTCGGACAGAAACAATCAGCCCCAGCATTTT. Protein product: CASSSSDRNNQPQHF.

This clonotype was recorded at least ten times. The chain is built from TRBV6-5 and TRBJ2-7; no clear D gene. The germline V gene encodes CDR1 MNHEY and CDR2 SVGAGI. There are 12 residues in the CDR3. V was clipped by 6 bases and J by 6 bases, with 12 bases between them. CDR3 in amino acids: CASSPKLGEQYF. Here the CDR3 DNA reads TGTGCCAGCAGCCCAAAACTGGGCGAGCAGTACTTC.

The V and J genes are TRBV4-3 and TRBJ2-3; no definite D call. V dropped 0 bases and J dropped 2 bases, with 12 bases sitting between them. This CDR3 contains 16 residues. Germline values: CDR1 LGHNA, CDR2 YSLEER. The CDR3 sequence: CASSQDTGLVTDTQYF. CDR3 bases: TGCGCCAGCAGCCAAGATACCGGCTTAGTCACAGATACGCAGTATTTT.

This clonotype was picked up many times. The chain couples TRBV20-1 to TRBJ1-5; D perhaps matches TRBD1 (5 bases). From germline, CDR1 is DFQATT and CDR2 SNEGSKA (reference sequence). This CDR3 comprises 16 residues. The V and J ends lost 3 bases and 5 bases respectively, with 20 bases between them. CDR3 region: CSASHTPRGLDQPQHF. CDR3 DNA sequence: TGCAGTGCTAGTCACACACCACGGGGACTCGATCAGCCCCAGCATTTT.

This clonotype has ten or more counts. The CDR3 sequence is CASSLDQGVQVLFNGYTF. The CDR3 DNA follows: TGTGCCAGCAGCTTAGATCAGGGGGTACAGGTACTCTTCAATGGCTACACCTTC. The V and J genes are TRBV11-2 and TRBJ1-2; 7 bases are a match to TRBD1. The CDR3 is 18 residues long. V trimming: 0 bases; J trimming: 6 bases; junction bases outside the gene matches: 16. Germline values: CDR1 SGHAT, CDR2 FQNNGV.

There are many counts of this clonotype. The V and J genes are TRBV24-1 and TRBJ2-5; the match to TRBD1 covers 8 bases. V shed 4 bases and J 5 bases; nucleotides not matched to a gene: 5. This CDR3 has 14 amino acids. CDR1 and CDR2 from the germline V gene are KGHDR and SFDVKD. CDR3 sequence: CATSDRDRRETQYF. DNA for the CDR3: TGTGCCACCAGTGACCGGGACAGGAGGGAGACCCAGTACTTC.